This T cell receptor (beta chain) appears in the sequencing data of a study of blood T cell repertoires in COVID-19 (dated by TCRdb to 2018 to 2021). Describing the broader study: Samples covering the acute and convalescent phases of COVID-19 were provided by collaborators in the United States, Italy and Spain. The prospective study material was composed of cDNA or gDNA derived from T cells, B-cell-depleted T cells, or PBMCs. Where available, HLA class I and class II types were taken from metadata supplied by the sample provider and were not determined by assay-based typing. Deeply sampled blood TCRbeta repertoires from subjects exposed to, actively infected with, or recovered from COVID-19 were included in the dataset. Sample metadata almost always included a de-identified subject ID, COVID-19 status, age in years and sex. The samples were drawn from the first 160 participants of the ongoing ImmuneRACE study and from some 1,300 subjects provided by 6 global collaborators. The repertoires were made available in a free public database intended to serve as a resource for research on the immune response to SARS-CoV-2. Results and caveats for the whole study, not just this receptor: Clinical and demographic metadata were provided uncurated, with the amount varying by source and participant.

Regarding this clone: What this receptor recognizes is not known. Qualities for individual bases were not recorded, and no much larger clone is one base off.

The collaborating institutions used their own protocols to collect whole blood in K2EDTA tubes. Collaborator samples were shipped for TCRbeta analysis as frozen whole blood, isolated PBMCs, or DNA extracted from either sample type. TCRbeta CDR3 regions were amplified from genomic DNA using the immunoSEQ Assay, a bias-controlled multiplex PCR. The original methods were these. The number of nucleated cells in each sample was estimated from the amplification of reference gene primers within the assay. Sequence reads were collapsed and filtered to measure the absolute abundance of every unique TCRbeta CDR3 rearrangement. For each sample, productive Simpson clonality was calculated as the square root of Simpson's diversity index over productive rearrangements. TCRdb took this table from immuneACCESS and kept in-frame rearrangements with V and J called. Such tables lack part of the clones; where checked against another copy, unresolved V genes explain under half of the gap, and the rest is unexplained. The V and J calls and clone size are taken from that table; D and trimming were inferred from the DNA. The sample table records 43,000 or so clones; 86% of these occur just once. The top ten clones comprise 6.5% to 9% of the sample.

The specimen sequenced was peripheral blood. This sequence originates from a man in his sixties with active COVID-19.

The encoded CDR3 is CASSQPGQMKAETQYF. The nucleotides read TGCGCCAGCAGCCAGCCGGGACAGATGAAAGCAGAGACCCAGTACTTC. In this chain, TRBV4-1 is recombined with TRBJ2-5; 7 junctional bases match TRBD1. The germline V gene provides CDR1 MGHRA and CDR2 YSYEKL. Trimmed from V: 3 bases; trimmed from J: 4 bases; junction bases lacking a gene match: 11. The CDR3, cysteine through phenylalanine, is 16 amino acids long. The entry retains the CDR3 DNA only, 48 bases that are in frame from base 1.